The T cell receptor (beta chain) described here comes from a study of blood T cells in healthy people across ages. The study drew donors from healthy Caucasian individuals in Russia aged roughly 6 to 90. A second PCR of 7 to 11 cycles used a sample-barcoded 5' primer and a J-beta primer mix. One entry per CDR3 protein results from TCRdb running MiXCR on the 5' RACE reads. Of about 1,600,000 distinct CDR3 sequences in the sample, 42% are singletons; the top ten hold under 8%. Germline CDR1 is SGHKS and CDR2 is YYEKEE (reference sequence). CDR3 size: 14 residues. The chain recombines TRBV5-5 with TRBJ2-5; tentative D call: TRBD1 (5 bases). The end of the DNA is better explained by TRBJ2-7, so the J call may be wrong. This sequence originates from a woman aged 18-30 years in good health. Sequenced input: blood. The chain's CDR3 is CASSSWAGIYEQYF. Here the CDR3 DNA reads TGTGCCAGCAGCTCCTGGGCAGGGATCTACGAGCAGTACTTC.